This T cell receptor beta chain was identified in a study of control samples from healthy donors and cancer patients. This clone was seen a few times. Germline V lookup: CDR1 SGHTA, CDR2 FQGNSA. This CDR3 spans 14 amino acids. V dropped 0 bases and J dropped 1 base, with 7 bases sitting between them. Assay used: immunoSEQ multiplex PCR; TCRdb lists only in-frame clones, some missing. The data contain about 160,000 clones, around 90% of them seen just once; the ten biggest clones take up about 12%. The receptor's source is a man aged 25 to 40 in good health. Sequenced material: blood. This chain uses TRBV7-2 with TRBJ2-7, with a tentative D call TRBD2 (6 bases). CDR3 sequence: CASSLASGSYEQYF. The CDR3 region has the DNA TGTGCCAGCAGCTTAGCTAGCGGTTCCTACGAGCAGTACTTC. Supplemented by reference TRBV7-2 and TRBJ2-7, the full variable domain reads GAGVSQSPSNKVTEKGKDVELRCDPISGHTALYWYRQSLGQGLEFLIYFQGNSAPDKSGLPSDRFSAERTGGSVSTLTIQRTQQEDSAVYLCASSLASGSYEQYFGPGTRLTVT.